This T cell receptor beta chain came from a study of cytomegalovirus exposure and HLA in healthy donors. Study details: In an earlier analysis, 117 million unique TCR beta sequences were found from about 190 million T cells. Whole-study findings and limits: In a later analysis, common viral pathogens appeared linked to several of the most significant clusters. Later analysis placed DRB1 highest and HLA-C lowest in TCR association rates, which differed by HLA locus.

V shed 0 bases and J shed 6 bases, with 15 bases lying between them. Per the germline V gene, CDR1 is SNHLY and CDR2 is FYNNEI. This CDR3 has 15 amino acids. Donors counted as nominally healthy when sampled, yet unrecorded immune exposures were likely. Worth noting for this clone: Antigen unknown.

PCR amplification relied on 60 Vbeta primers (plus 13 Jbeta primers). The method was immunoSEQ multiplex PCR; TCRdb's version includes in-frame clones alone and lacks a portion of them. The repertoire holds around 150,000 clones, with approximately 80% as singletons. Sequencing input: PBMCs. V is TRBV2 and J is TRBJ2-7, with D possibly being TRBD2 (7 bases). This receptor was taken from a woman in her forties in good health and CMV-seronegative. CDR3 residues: CASSEAKGGGSEQYF. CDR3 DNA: TGTGCCAGCAGTGAAGCGAAAGGGGGGGGCAGCGAGCAGTACTTC.